Below are 18 T cell receptor beta chains sequenced from a single sample in a study of CD8 T cells in Susac syndrome (dated by TCRdb to the late 2010s). The method was the immunoSEQ multiplex PCR assay. RNA was extracted using the RNeasy kit, and about 0.5 to 1 ug of the RNA was reverse transcribed with random hexamers. TCRdb reprocessed the public reads (quality trimming at Q25 with fastp, clone calling with MiXCR) and kept in-frame beta chains. All rows with the same CDR3 protein become a single entry with the most common DNA and genes. The sample table contains about 130,000 distinct CDR3 sequences; only one count was recorded for approximately 95% of them. Jointly, the top ten make up approximately 0.17% of the sample. Sequenced material: CD8+ T cells from PBMCs. These receptor sequences come from a human donor with Susac syndrome.

The chain employs TRBV12-5 and TRBJ2-7; TRBD1 is a possible D gene (5 bases). CDR1 and CDR2 from the germline V gene are LGHNT and FRNRAP. V gave up 0 bases and J gave up 5 bases, with 8 bases separating them. This CDR3 region has 13 residues. The CDR3: CASGLVGRDEQYF. The CDR3 DNA is TGTGCTAGTGGTTTGGTCGGCAGGGACGAGCAGTACTTC.

This clonotype was picked up one time. This rearrangement joins TRBV4-1 to TRBJ1-3; D is undetermined. The CDR3 contains 16 residues. CDR1 MGHRA and CDR2 YSYEKL come from the germline V gene. V was pared by 7 bases and J by 0 bases, with 16 bases between. As DNA, the CDR3 is TGCGCCAGCACCCGAATTGCCCGCAACTCTGGAAACACCATATATTTT. Its translation: CASTRIARNSGNTIYF.

V usage is TRBV4-2 and J usage is TRBJ1-2; perhaps TRBD1 as D (5 bases). This CDR3 is built from 16 residues. Germline V gene sequence: CDR1 LGHNA, CDR2 YNFKEQ. V was shortened by 3 bases and J by 0 bases, with 14 bases between the two germline ends. CDR3 amino acids: CASSQTGQGPNYGYTF. The DNA for the CDR3 is TGTGCCAGCAGCCAGACTGGGCAGGGTCCTAACTATGGCTACACCTTC.

The table lists this clonotype with a count of one. This rearrangement joins TRBV12-3 or TRBV12-4 to TRBJ1-2; D is undetermined. This CDR3 is built from 10 residues. V lost 3 bases, J lost 8 bases, and 4 bases lay in between. DNA of the CDR3: TGTGCCAGCAGTTTCGGGGGCTACACCTTC. It codes for CASSFGGYTF.

The V call is TRBV11-2, the J call TRBJ1-2; D may be TRBD1 (5 bases). This CDR3 is 13 amino acids long. V dropped 4 bases and J dropped 6 bases, with 12 bases sitting between them. Germline V CDR1 and CDR2: SGHAT, FQNNGV. Here the CDR3 DNA reads TGTGCCAGCAGCTCAGGGACGGTAAATGGCTACACCTTC. It yields the protein CASSSGTVNGYTF.

The chain employs TRBV9 and TRBJ2-3; 8 bases agree with TRBD1. In germline, CDR1 is SGDLS, CDR2 YYNGEE. V gave up 4 bases and J gave up 4 bases; unmatched junction bases: 5. The CDR3 extends over 14 amino acids. CDR3 DNA sequence: TGTGCCAGCAGCCCAGGGGGCGTCGCAGATACGCAGTATTTT. It yields the protein CASSPGGVADTQYF.

This chain connects TRBV7-9 to TRBJ2-1; D is perhaps TRBD1 (5 bases). The CDR3 contains 11 residues. The germline CDR1 and CDR2 sequences are SEHNR and FQNEAQ (reference sequence). The ends were cut back, 6 bases at V and 5 bases at J, with 5 bases in the middle. CDR3 sequence: CASRGDNEQFF. The CDR3 region has the DNA TGTGCCAGCAGAGGGGACAATGAGCAGTTCTTC.

The chain recombines TRBV19 with TRBJ1-1; 9 bases are shared with TRBD1. The V gene end was trimmed by 5 bases and the J gene end by 0 bases; junction bases not matched to a gene: 4. The CDR3 loop spans 15 amino acids. Looked up from germline, CDR1 is LNHDA and CDR2 is SQIVND (reference sequence). CDR3 DNA sequence: TGTGCCAGTAGTCCCGACAGGGGGGTGAACACTGAAGCTTTCTTT. Amino acids: CASSPDRGVNTEAFF.

This clonotype occurred once. The CDR3 spells CASSSPGLGLETQYF. The DNA of the CDR3 is TGTGCCAGCAGCTCGCCGGGACTAGGCTTGGAGACCCAGTACTTC. The genes are TRBV7-9 and TRBJ2-5; the match to TRBD2 covers 8 bases. Germline V CDR1 and CDR2: SEHNR, FQNEAQ (reference sequence). This CDR3 is 15 amino acids long. Unmatched junction bases numbered 9, after V lost 4 bases and J lost 5 bases.

The chain recombines TRBV24-1 with TRBJ1-5; D possibly corresponds to TRBD1 (5 bases). CDR3 length: 14 residues. Germline loops: CDR1 KGHDR, CDR2 SFDVKD. Trimming shortened V by 6 bases and J by 1 base, and 9 bases separated the two germline ends. This CDR3 is CATSKGPSNQPQHF. The CDR3 bases are TGTGCCACCAGTAAGGGGCCAAGCAATCAGCCCCAGCATTTT.

The chain recombines TRBV20-1 with TRBJ2-1; the match to TRBD2 covers 9 bases. This CDR3 spans 16 amino acids. V trimming: 2 bases; J trimming: 6 bases; junction bases outside the gene matches: 11. The germline gives CDR1 DFQATT, CDR2 SNEGSKA (reference sequence). The CDR3 sequence is CSARPLGGRAVNEQFF. The CDR3 region has the DNA TGCAGTGCTAGACCACTGGGCGGGAGGGCCGTCAATGAGCAGTTCTTC.

The chain couples TRBV15 to TRBJ1-2, with D hard to call. Trimming shortened V by 8 bases and J by 2 bases, and 18 bases separated the two germline ends. Germline CDR1 reads LNHNV; CDR2 reads YYDKDF (reference sequence). The CDR3 has 15 amino acids. The CDR3 coding sequence is TGTGCCACCTATGGACTTGGCTTTCAAAACTATGGCTACACCTTC. Protein: CATYGLGFQNYGYTF.

The rearrangement joins TRBV12-3 or TRBV12-4 to TRBJ2-7, with 8 bases lining up with TRBD2. V gave up 3 bases and J gave up 5 bases; unmatched junction bases: 9. The CDR3 runs to 15 residues. The DNA for the CDR3 is TGTGCCAGCAGTTTTGAGCGGGAGCCCACCCACGAGCAGTACTTC. It codes for CASSFEREPTHEQYF.

The chain joins TRBV18 to TRBJ2-1, with TRBD2 as a possible D gene (6 bases). V lost 3 bases to trimming and J lost 0 bases, with 15 bases between them. The germline CDR1 and CDR2 sequences are KGHSH and LQKENI. CDR3 size: 17 residues. The CDR3 is CASSPTGGESSYNEQFF. The CDR3 DNA is TGTGCCAGCTCACCCACCGGCGGGGAAAGCTCCTACAATGAGCAGTTCTTC.

The chain recombines TRBV28 with TRBJ2-1; 9 bases are a match to TRBD2. Trimming removed 3 bases from V and 8 bases from J; junction bases left unmatched: 11. Germline V gene data show CDR1 as MDHEN and CDR2 as SYDVKM. CDR3 length: 16 amino acids. CDR3 nucleotides: TGTGCCAGCAGTTTTGGACTAGCGTTATTAATCGATGAGCAGTTCTTC. Translating it yields CASSFGLALLIDEQFF.

This clonotype was seen a single time. This chain connects TRBV20-1 to TRBJ1-2; a possible D gene is TRBD1 (6 bases). The CDR3 loop spans 17 amino acids. Between the trimmed V and J ends, which lost 4 bases and 0 bases, there was a span of 21 bases. Germline V gene data show CDR1 as DFQATT and CDR2 as SNEGSKA (reference sequence). CDR3 nucleotide sequence: TGCAGTGCTAAAGACAGCCTCGGAGGGACATCTAACTATGGCTACACCTTC. This codes for CSAKDSLGGTSNYGYTF.

This clonotype came up once. The chain carries TRBV4-1 and TRBJ2-1, with 10 bases fitting TRBD2. The CDR3 is made up of 18 amino acids. V trimming: 4 bases; J trimming: 0 bases; junction bases outside the gene matches: 9. Germline assignment: CDR1 MGHRA and CDR2 YSYEKL. CDR3 bases: TGCGCCAGCAGCCTCAAGCTAGCGGGAGTTTCCTCCTACAATGAGCAGTTCTTC. This sequence encodes CASSLKLAGVSSYNEQFF.

V gene TRBV30 combines with J gene TRBJ2-3; TRBD2 matches 12 bases. Looked up from germline, CDR1 is GTSNPN and CDR2 is SVGIG (reference sequence). The J segment lost 6 bases and the V segment lost 5 bases, leaving 12 bases of the junction unmatched. The length of the CDR3 is 16 residues. CDR3 coding DNA: TGTGCCTGGTATACTTCTAGCGGGAGGGCCGCGGATACGCAGTATTTT. This gives the protein CAWYTSSGRAADTQYF.